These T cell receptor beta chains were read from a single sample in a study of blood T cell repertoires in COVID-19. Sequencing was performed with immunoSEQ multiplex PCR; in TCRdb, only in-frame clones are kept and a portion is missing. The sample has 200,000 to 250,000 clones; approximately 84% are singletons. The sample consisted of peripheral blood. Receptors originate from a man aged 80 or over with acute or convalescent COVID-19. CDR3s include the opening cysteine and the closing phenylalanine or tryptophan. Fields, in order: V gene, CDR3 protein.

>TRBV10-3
CANQANQRTPLHF
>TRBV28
CASSLSQGGVAPSFF
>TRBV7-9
CASSGQGQGNYGSQHF
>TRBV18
CASSQQGALGWETQYF
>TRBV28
CASSLRTGLPQPQHF
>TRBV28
CASSVSTYEQYF
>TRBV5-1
CASSLLQGYNEQFF
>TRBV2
CASRRLAGTYNEQFF
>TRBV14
CASSLQQGSNEQYF
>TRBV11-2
CASSGDNYNEQFF
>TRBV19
CASSRGRAGDTQYF
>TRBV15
CATSREDRLQLSYNEQFF
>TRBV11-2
CASSPPGSYEQYF
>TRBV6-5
CASSYTRQGGSEQYF
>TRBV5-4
CASSPGGPERYSGNTIYF
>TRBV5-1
CASSLQGASGYTF
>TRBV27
CASSLRQGPTDTQYF
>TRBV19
CASSNPGQVLQETQYF
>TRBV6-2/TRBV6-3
CASSYLAEVGGGSYNEQFF
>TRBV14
CASSQSGLTTDTQYF
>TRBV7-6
CASSPQSGTLNYGYTF
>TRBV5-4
CASSGSAQGGYTF
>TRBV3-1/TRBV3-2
CASSQTGGGETQYF
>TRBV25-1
CASSELFSRQTQYF
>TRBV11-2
CASSPEGAQPQHF
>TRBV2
CAGNMGAPALGEQFF
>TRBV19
CASSVQGARTEAFF
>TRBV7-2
CASSQSGTFIETQYF
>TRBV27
CATGKGQGRSYEQYF
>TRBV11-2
CASSLQGGTEAFF
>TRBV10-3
CAISESATISSYEQYF
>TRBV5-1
CASRENNEQFF
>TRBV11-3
CASSLNTGTSGAQETQYF
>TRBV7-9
CASSLRTFSVLAKNIQYF
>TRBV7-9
CASSSGLATYNEQFF
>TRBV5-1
CASSLKQGQETQYF
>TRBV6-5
CASKTGGPTEAFF
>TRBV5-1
CASSLGRRGQSYEQYF
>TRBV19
CASSIDSGNTGELFF
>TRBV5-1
CASSGGLAGLNEQFF
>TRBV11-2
CASSSTGYGYTF
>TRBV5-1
CASSLESGLWETQYF
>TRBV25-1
CASSAAGTGGIEAFF
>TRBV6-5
CASSSISGREKTQYF
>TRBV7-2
CASSLAAVAKNIQYF
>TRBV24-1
CATSDPDGSSYNEQFF
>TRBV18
CASSPKSGQAIDTQYF
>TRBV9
CASSTAALYNEQFF
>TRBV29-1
CSVGPLASPRFTDTQYF
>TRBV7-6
CASSSLSGRWDEQYF
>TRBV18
CASSPLPVRLAGAKNIQYF
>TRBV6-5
CASSSPSGGDEQYF